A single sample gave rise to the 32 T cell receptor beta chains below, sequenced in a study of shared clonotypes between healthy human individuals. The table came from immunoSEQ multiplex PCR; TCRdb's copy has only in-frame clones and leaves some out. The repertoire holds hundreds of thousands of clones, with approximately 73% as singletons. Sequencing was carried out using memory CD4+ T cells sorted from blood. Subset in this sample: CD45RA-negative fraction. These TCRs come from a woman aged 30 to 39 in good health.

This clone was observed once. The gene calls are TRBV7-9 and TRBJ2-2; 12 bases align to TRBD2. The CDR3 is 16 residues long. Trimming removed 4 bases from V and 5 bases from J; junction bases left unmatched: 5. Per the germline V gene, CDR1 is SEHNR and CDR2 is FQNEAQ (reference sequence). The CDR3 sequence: CASSSDGTSGTGELFF. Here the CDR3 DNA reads TGTGCCAGCAGCTCAGACGGGACTAGCGGGACCGGGGAGCTGTTTTTT. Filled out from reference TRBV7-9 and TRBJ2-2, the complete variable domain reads DTGVSQNPRHKITKRGQNVTFRCDPISEHNRLYWYRQTLGQGPEFLTYFQNEAQLEKSRLLSDRFSAERPKGSFSTLEIQRTEQGDSAMYLCASSSDGTSGTGELFFGEGSRLTVL.

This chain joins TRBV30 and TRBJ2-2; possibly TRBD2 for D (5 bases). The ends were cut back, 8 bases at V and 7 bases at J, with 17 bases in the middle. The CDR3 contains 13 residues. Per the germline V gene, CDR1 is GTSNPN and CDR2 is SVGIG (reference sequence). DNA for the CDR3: TGTGCCCGAGGGAGTGGAAGTATCGGGGAGCTGTTTTTT. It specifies CARGSGSIGELFF. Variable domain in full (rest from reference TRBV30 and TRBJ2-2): SQTIHQWPATLVQPVGSPLSLECTVEGTSNPNLYWYRQAAGRGLQLLFYSVGIGQISSEVPQNLSASRPQDRQFILSSKKLLLSDSGFYLCARGSGSIGELFFGEGSRLTVL.

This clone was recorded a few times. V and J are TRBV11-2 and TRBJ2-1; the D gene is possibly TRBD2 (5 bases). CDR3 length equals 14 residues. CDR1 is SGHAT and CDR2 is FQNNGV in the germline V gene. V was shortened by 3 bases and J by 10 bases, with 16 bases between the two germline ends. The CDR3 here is CASSFPARGGEQFF. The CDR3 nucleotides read TGTGCCAGCAGCTTTCCGGCCCGAGGCGGGGAGCAGTTCTTC.

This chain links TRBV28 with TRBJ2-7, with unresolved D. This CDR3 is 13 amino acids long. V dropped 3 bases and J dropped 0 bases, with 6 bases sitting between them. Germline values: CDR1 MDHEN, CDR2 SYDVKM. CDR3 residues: CASSFFGSYEQYF. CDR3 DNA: TGTGCCAGCAGTTTTTTCGGCTCCTACGAGCAGTACTTC.

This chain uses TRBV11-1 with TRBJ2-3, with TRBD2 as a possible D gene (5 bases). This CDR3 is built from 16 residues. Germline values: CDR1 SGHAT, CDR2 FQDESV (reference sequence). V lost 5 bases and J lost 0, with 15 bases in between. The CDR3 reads CASSPTTGSSTDTQYF. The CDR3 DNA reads TGTGCCAGCAGCCCGACGACGGGAAGTAGCACAGATACGCAGTATTTT. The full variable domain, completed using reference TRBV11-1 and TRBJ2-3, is EAEVAQSPRYKITEKSQAVAFWCDPISGHATLYWYRQILGQGPELLVQFQDESVVDDSQLPKDRFSAERLKGVDSTLKIQPAELGDSAMYLCASSPTTGSSTDTQYFGPGTRLTVL.

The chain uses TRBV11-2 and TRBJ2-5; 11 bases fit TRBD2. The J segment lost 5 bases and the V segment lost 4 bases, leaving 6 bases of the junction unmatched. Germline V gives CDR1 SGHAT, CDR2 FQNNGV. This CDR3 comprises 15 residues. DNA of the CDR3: TGTGCCAGCAGCTCACTAGCGGGAGTATGGGAGACCCAGTACTTC. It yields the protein CASSSLAGVWETQYF. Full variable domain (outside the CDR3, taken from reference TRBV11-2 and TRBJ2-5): EAGVAQSPRYKIIEKRQSVAFWCNPISGHATLYWYQQILGQGPKLLIQFQNNGVVDDSQLPKDRFSAERLKGVDSTLKIQPAKLEDSAVYLCASSSLAGVWETQYFGPGTRLLVL.

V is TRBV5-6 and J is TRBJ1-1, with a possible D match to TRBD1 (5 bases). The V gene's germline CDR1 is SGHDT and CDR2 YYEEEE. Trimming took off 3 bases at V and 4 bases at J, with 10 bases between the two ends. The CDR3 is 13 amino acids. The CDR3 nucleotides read TGTGCCAGCAGCTGGGACGGGGGCACTGAAGCTTTCTTT. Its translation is CASSWDGGTEAFF.

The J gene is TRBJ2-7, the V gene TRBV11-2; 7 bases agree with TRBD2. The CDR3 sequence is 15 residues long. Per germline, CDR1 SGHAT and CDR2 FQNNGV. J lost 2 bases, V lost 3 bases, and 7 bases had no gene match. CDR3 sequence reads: CASSFTGDYPYEQYF. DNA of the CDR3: TGTGCCAGCAGCTTCACCGGGGACTACCCCTACGAGCAGTACTTC.

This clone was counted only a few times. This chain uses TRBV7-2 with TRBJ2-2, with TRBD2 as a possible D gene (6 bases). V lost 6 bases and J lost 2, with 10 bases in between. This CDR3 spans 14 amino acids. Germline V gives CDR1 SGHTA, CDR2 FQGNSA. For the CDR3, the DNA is TGTGCCAGCAGTAGGGGAGGAAACACCGGGGAGCTGTTTTTT. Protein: CASSRGGNTGELFF.

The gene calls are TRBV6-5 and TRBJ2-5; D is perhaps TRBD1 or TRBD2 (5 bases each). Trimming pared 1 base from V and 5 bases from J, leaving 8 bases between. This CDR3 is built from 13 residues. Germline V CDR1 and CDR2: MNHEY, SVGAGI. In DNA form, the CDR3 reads TGTGCCAGCAGTTACTTCGAGGGGGAGACCCAGTACTTC. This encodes CASSYFEGETQYF.

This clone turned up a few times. The CDR3 is CASSQDRRTLPSYEQYF. The DNA of the CDR3 is TGTGCCAGCAGCCAAGATCGAAGGACTCTCCCCTCCTACGAGCAGTACTTC. The chain is built from TRBV14 and TRBJ2-7, with D possibly being TRBD2 (5 bases). The CDR3 runs to 17 residues. Trimming took 0 bases from V and 0 from J, leaving 15 bases between them. CDR1 and CDR2 (germline): SGHDN, FVKESK.

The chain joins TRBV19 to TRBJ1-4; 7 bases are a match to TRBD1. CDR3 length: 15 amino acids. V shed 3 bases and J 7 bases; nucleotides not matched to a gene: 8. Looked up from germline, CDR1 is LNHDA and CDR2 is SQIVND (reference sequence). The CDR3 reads CASSISRQGGEKLFF. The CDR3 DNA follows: TGTGCCAGTAGTATTTCCCGACAGGGCGGTGAAAAACTGTTTTTT.

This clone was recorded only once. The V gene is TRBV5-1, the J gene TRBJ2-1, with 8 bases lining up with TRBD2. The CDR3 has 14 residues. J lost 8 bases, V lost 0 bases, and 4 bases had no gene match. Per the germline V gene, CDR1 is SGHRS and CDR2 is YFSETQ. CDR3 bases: TGCGCCAGCAGCTTGGCGAGCGGGAGTGATGAGCAGTTCTTC. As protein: CASSLASGSDEQFF.

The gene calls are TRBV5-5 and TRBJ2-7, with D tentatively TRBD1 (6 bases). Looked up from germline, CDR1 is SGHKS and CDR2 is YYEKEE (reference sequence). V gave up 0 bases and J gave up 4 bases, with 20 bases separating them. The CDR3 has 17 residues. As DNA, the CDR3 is TGTGCCAGCAGCTTGGGCCCCCTTTGGCAGGGGAGATACGAGCAGTACTTC. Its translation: CASSLGPLWQGRYEQYF. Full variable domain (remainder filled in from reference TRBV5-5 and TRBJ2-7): DAGVTQSPTHLIKTRGQQVTLRCSPISGHKSVSWYQQVLGQGPQFIFQYYEKEERGRGNFPDRFSARQFPNYSSELNVNALLLGDSALYLCASSLGPLWQGRYEQYFGPGTRLTVT.

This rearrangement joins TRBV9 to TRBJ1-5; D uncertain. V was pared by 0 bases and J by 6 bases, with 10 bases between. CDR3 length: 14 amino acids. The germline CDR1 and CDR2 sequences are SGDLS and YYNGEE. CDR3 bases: TGTGCCAGCAGCGTAGGACAAACTCCTCAGCCCCAGCATTTT. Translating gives CASSVGQTPQPQHF.

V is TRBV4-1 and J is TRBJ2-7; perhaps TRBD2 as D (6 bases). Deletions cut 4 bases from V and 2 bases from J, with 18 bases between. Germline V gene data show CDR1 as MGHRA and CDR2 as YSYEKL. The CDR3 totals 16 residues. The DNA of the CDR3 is TGCGCCAGCAGCCCCGGAGGGGCCGGGTTTACCTACGAGCAGTACTTC. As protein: CASSPGGAGFTYEQYF.

The CDR3 protein is CASSYTQGAPAFF. In nucleotides, the CDR3 is TGTGCCAGCAGCTATACTCAGGGGGCGCCGGCTTTCTTT. The rearrangement uses TRBV27 and TRBJ1-1, with 8 positions matching TRBD1. From germline, CDR1 is MNHEY and CDR2 SMNVEV (reference sequence). CDR3 length equals 13 residues. The V segment lost 6 bases and the J segment 11 bases; nucleotides outside the gene matches: 11.

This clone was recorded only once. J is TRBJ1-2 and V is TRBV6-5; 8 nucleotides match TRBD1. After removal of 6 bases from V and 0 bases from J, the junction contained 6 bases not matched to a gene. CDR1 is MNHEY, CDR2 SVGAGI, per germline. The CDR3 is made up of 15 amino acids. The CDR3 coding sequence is TGTGCCAGCAGACTAAGACAGGGGTCTAACTATGGCTACACCTTC. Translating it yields CASRLRQGSNYGYTF.

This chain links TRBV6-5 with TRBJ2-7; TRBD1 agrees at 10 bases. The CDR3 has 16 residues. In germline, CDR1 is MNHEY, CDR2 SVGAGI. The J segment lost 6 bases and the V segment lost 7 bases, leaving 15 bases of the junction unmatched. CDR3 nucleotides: TGTGCCAGCACTAACTCGCCGGGACAGGGGTTGTTCGAGCAGTACTTC. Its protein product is CASTNSPGQGLFEQYF.

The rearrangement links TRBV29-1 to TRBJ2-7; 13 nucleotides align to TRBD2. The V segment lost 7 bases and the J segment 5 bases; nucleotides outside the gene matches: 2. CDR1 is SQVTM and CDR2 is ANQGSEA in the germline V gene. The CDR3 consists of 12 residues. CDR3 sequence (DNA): TGCAGCGGAGGACTAGCGGGAGACGAGCAGTACTTC. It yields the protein CSGGLAGDEQYF.

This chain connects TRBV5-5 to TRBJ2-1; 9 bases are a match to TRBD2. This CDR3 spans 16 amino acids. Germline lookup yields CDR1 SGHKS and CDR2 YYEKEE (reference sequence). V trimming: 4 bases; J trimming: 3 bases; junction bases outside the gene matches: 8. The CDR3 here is CASSPTRLADYNEQFF. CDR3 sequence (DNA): TGTGCCAGCAGCCCCACCCGACTAGCGGACTACAATGAGCAGTTCTTC.

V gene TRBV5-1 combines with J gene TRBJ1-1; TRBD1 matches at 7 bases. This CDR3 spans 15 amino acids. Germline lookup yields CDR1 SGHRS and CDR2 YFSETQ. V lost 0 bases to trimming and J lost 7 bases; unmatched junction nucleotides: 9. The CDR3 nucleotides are TGCGCCAGCAGCTTGGGAGACAGGGAGGAAAGTGAAGCTTTCTTT. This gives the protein CASSLGDREESEAFF. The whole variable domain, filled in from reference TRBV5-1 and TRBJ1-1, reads KAGVTQTPRYLIKTRGQQVTLSCSPISGHRSVSWYQQTPGQGLQFLFEYFSETQRNKGNFPGRFSGRQFSNSRSEMNVSTLELGDSALYLCASSLGDREESEAFFGQGTRLTVV.

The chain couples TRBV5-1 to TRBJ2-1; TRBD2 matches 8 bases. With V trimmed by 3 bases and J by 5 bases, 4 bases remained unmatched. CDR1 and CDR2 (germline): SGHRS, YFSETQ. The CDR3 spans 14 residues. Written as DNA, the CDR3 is TGCGCCAGCAGCTCTGGACTAGCTAACAATGAGCAGTTCTTC. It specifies CASSSGLANNEQFF.

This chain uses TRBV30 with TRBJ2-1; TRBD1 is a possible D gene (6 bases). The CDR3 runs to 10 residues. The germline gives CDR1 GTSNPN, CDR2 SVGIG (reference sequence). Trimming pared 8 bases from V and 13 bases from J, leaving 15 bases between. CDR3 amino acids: CAGGAGLQFF. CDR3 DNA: TGTGCCGGGGGCGCGGGCCTCCAGTTCTTC.

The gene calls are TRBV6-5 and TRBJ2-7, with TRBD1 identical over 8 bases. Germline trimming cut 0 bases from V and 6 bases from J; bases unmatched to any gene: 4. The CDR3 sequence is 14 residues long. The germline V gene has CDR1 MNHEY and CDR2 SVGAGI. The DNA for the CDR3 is TGTGCCAGCAGTTACTCTGGACAGGGTGCCGAGCAGTACTTC. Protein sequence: CASSYSGQGAEQYF.

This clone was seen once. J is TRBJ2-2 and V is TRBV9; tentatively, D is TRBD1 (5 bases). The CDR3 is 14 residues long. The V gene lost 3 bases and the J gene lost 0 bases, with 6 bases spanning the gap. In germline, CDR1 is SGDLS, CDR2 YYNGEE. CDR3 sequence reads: CASSATANTGELFF. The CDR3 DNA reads TGTGCCAGCAGCGCGACAGCGAACACCGGGGAGCTGTTTTTT.

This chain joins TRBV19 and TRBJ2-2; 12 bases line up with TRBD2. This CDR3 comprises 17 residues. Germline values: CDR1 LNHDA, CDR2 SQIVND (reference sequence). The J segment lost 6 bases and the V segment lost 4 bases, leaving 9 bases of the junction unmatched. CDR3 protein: CASSTRTSGILSGELFF. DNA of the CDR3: TGTGCCAGTAGTACCAGGACTAGCGGGATCCTCTCCGGGGAGCTGTTTTTT.

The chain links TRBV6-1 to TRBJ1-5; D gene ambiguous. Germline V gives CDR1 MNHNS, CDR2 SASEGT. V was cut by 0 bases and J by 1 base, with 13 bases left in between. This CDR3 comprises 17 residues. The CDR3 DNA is TGTGCCAGCAGTGAAGCGCTTCGCCCCACCAGCAATCAGCCCCAGCATTTT. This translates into CASSEALRPTSNQPQHF.

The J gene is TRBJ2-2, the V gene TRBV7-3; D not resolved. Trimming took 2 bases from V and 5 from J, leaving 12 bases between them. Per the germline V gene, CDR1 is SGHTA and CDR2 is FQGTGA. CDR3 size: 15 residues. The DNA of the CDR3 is TGTGCCAGCAGCTTAGGGCCGGAACGAACCGGGGAGCTGTTTTTT. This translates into CASSLGPERTGELFF.

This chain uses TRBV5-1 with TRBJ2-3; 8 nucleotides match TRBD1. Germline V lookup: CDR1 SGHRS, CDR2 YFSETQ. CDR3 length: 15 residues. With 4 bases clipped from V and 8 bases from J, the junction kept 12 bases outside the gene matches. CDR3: CASSESGGSETTQYF. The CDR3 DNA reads TGCGCCAGCAGCGAGTCAGGGGGCTCAGAGACTACGCAGTATTTT.

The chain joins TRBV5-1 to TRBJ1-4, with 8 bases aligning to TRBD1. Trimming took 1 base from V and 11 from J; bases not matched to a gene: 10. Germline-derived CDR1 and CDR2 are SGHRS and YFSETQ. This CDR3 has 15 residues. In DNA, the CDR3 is TGCGCCAGCAGCTTGTCCCCGGACAGGGTAGAGAAACTGTTTTTT. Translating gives CASSLSPDRVEKLFF.

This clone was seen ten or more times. The CDR3 reads CASSFITTSGANVLTF. For the CDR3, the DNA is TGTGCCAGTAGTTTTATCACCACCTCTGGGGCCAACGTCCTGACTTTC. This chain uses TRBV19 with TRBJ2-6; D remains unclear. Trimming cost V 5 bases and J 0 bases, with 11 bases left between them. The CDR3 extends over 16 amino acids. From germline, CDR1 is LNHDA and CDR2 SQIVND (reference sequence).